This T cell receptor (beta chain) was sequenced during a study of T-cell reconstitution after alpha-beta-depleted transplantation in children (dated by TCRdb to between 2015 and 2016). Turning to the overall study: T-cell immune reconstitution after TCRalphabeta/CD19-depleted allogeneic hematopoietic cell transplantation in children was quantitatively tracked in the study by means of TCR repertoire profiling.

The CDR3 sequence holds 16 residues, the cysteine and phenylalanine included. Only CDR3 DNA is held: 48 bases, read in frame from base 1. V and J are trimmed by 4 bases and 5 bases, and the gene matches miss 9 bases of the junction. The germline V gene sets CDR1 to MDHEN and CDR2 to SYDVKM. The library came from PCR. Sequenced on an Illumina HiSeq 2500. TCR library preparation used molecular barcoding, with unique molecular identifiers applied to normalize quantification of the TCRbeta repertoire. The public reads were run again by TCRdb, first through fastp at Q25 and then through MiXCR, and only productive beta chains were kept. Rows are combined by CDR3 protein, so each entry shows the most common genes and DNA. This sample is represented by around 700,000 distinct CDR3 sequences; less than 15% of them were singletons. Together, the top ten hold roughly 0.84% of the sample. Study-wide conclusions, independent of this receptor: The frequencies of hyperexpanded clones fell over the following months, and after one year, T-cell counts and TCRbeta diversity were mostly attributed to newly produced T cells. In some patients, the high TCRbeta diversity seen at day 60 was put down to recipient T cells and intrathymic progenitors that had survived conditioning. The apparently early recovery of alphabetaT-cell counts about two months after transplant reportedly depended on only several hundred rapidly expanded clones that came from non-depleted graft cells.

In this sample, this clonotype turned up a few times. The specificity of this receptor is unknown. No base-level quality is on record; no much larger clone is a single base apart. In light of the paper, this sample's treatment or condition label describes: allogeneic hematopoietic cell transplantation with graft depleted of TCRalphabeta T cells and CD19 B cells. The transplant recipients were children given TCRalphabeta/CD19-depleted allogeneic hematopoietic cell grafts. The TCR was taken from a girl aged 2 to 10 with congenital amegakaryocytic thrombocytopenia, due to receive a stem cell transplant. The sequencing here drew on PBMCs, taken before TCRalphabeta/CD19-depleted stem cell transplant. The chain was built from TRBV28 and TRBJ1-4, and 8 junction bases match TRBD1. The CDR3 region has the sequence CASSSGQGRLNEKLFF. The nucleotide sequence reads as follows: TGTGCCAGCAGTTCCGGACAGGGTAGATTGAATGAAAAACTGTTTTTT.